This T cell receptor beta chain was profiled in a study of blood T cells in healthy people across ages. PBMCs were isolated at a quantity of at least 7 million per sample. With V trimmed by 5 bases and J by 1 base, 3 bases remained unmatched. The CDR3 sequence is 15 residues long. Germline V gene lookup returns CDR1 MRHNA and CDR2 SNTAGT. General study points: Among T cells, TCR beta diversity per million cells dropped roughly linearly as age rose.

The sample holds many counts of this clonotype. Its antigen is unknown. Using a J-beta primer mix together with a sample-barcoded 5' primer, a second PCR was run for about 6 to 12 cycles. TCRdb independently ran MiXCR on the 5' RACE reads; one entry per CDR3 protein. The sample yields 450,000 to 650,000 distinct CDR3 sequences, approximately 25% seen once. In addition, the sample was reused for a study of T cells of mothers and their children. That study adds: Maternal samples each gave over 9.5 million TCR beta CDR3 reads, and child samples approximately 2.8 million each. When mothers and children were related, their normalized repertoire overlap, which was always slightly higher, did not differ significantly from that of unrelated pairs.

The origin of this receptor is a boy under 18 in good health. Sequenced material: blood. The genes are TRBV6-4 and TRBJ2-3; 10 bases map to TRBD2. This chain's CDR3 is CASSPGTSGTDTQYF. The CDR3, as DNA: TGTGCCAGCAGTCCCGGGACTAGCGGCACAGATACGCAGTATTTT.